This T cell receptor (beta chain) was retrieved from a study of CD8+CD57+ T cells in acquired aplastic anemia. Study details: Recorded DNA amounts for sorted CD4+ and CD8+ cells had an average of approximately 3.2 ug.

Genomic DNA acted as the template from which TCR beta VDJ combination and CDR3 sequence profiling were carried out. TCRdb called the reads again in MiXCR, with one record for every CDR3 protein. In the table there are some 150,000 distinct CDR3 sequences, roughly 49% of which are singletons. Germline trimming cut 5 bases from V and 2 bases from J; bases unmatched to any gene: 11. Germline V CDR1 and CDR2: SGHAT, FQNNGV. This CDR3 region has 17 residues. CD8+CD57+ cell expansion, shown by flow cytometry, had occurred in the patients selected for sequencing. J is TRBJ2-3 and V is TRBV11-2; the match to TRBD2 covers 9 bases. Sequencing input: sorted CD4+, CD8+, or CD8+CD57+ T cells (not recorded which) from PBMCs. This TCR was sampled from a human donor with aplastic anemia. CDR3 amino acids: CASSPIRTSAFTDTQYF. DNA for the CDR3: TGTGCCAGCAGCCCAATCCGGACTAGCGCATTCACAGATACGCAGTATTTT. Variable domain in full (rest from reference TRBV11-2 and TRBJ2-3): EAGVAQSPRYKIIEKRQSVAFWCNPISGHATLYWYQQILGQGPKLLIQFQNNGVVDDSQLPKDRFSAERLKGVDSTLKIQPAKLEDSAVYLCASSPIRTSAFTDTQYFGPGTRLTVL.